The entry below gives a single TCR beta chain sequence along with its context. This sample is drawn from a study of cytomegalovirus exposure and HLA in healthy donors. Background on the study: Some 180 million T cells yielded some 120 million unique TCR beta sequences in earlier analysis.

V lost 3 bases and J 9 bases, leaving 10 bases between the germline ends. CDR3 length equals 12 residues. CDR1 SGHDT and CDR2 YYEEEE come from the germline V gene. Researchers ran the PCR with 60 Vbeta and 13 Jbeta primers. Original data processing: An analysis that came later counted 70 million to 100 million unique TCR beta chains, roughly 11 million shared. Libraries were prepared by immunoSEQ multiplex PCR; TCRdb keeps only in-frame clonotypes and omits some of them. The D gene and trimming were derived from the DNA, and the V and J assignments and clone size from that table. This sample carries 200,000 or so clones, about three quarters of them seen once, and the ten largest clones take 15% to 18%.

The TCR was taken from a man in his forties in good health and CMV-seronegative. This chain connects TRBV5-6 to TRBJ2-1; D may be TRBD1 (6 bases). Specimen: PBMCs. CDR3 sequence: CASSYTGFEQFF. The CDR3 nucleotides are TGTGCCAGCAGCTACACAGGGTTTGAGCAGTTCTTC.